This T cell receptor beta chain emerged from a study of shared clonotypes between healthy human individuals. Sorted-subset replicate PCRs used about 0.2 ug of genomic DNA. This amount corresponded to tens of thousands of T cell genomes. This table comes from immunoSEQ multiplex PCR, and its TCRdb copy is limited to in-frame clones, with some not included. The sample includes a few million clones, approximately 92% of them seen just once. Worth noting for this clone: What it binds is not known.

General study findings and limits: Estimated clonotype richness was generally higher in naive than memory subsets. Clonotype sharing among donors likely depends on sequencing depth.

The length of the CDR3 is 16 residues. Looked up from germline, CDR1 is LNHDA and CDR2 is SQIVND (reference sequence). The ends were cut back, 5 bases at V and 1 base at J, with 15 bases in the middle. The gene calls are TRBV19 and TRBJ1-3; possibly TRBD1 for D (6 bases). The origin of this receptor is a man younger than 35 in good health. The sample comprised naive CD4+ T cells sorted from blood. Sample subset: CD45RA+ positively selected. This chain's CDR3 is CASSFQGHLSGNTIYF. The CDR3 bases are TGTGCCAGTAGTTTCCAGGGACATTTATCTGGAAACACCATATATTTT.